This T cell receptor beta chain was documented in a study of OX40 agonist ivuxolimab in advanced cancers. The wider study: The drug used for patients, ivuxolimab, was an agonistic anti-OX40 (CD134) antibody. Dose-escalation patients had hepatocellular carcinoma, melanoma, renal cell or head and neck cancer. Patient treatment consisted of intravenous ivuxolimab administration every 2 weeks at 0.01 to 10 mg/kg.

This CDR3 comprises 14 residues. V lost 3 bases, J lost 1 base, and 9 bases lay in between. TCRdb's copy holds only in-frame clones and misses some; the assay was immunoSEQ multiplex PCR. In the table there are some 65,000 clones, around 90% of which are singletons. The chain recombines TRBV23-1 with TRBJ2-5, with no clear D. TRBV23-1 is filed as an ORF, its function uncertain. The source material was CD4+ or CD8+ T cells sorted from blood, sampled in a trial of the OX40 agonist ivuxolimab. The sequence derives from an adult with an advanced solid tumor such as melanoma, head and neck, liver or kidney cancer. As DNA, the CDR3 is TGCGCCAGCAGTCAGTGGCTCCTCCAAGAGACCCAGTACTTC. The encoded protein is CASSQWLLQETQYF.